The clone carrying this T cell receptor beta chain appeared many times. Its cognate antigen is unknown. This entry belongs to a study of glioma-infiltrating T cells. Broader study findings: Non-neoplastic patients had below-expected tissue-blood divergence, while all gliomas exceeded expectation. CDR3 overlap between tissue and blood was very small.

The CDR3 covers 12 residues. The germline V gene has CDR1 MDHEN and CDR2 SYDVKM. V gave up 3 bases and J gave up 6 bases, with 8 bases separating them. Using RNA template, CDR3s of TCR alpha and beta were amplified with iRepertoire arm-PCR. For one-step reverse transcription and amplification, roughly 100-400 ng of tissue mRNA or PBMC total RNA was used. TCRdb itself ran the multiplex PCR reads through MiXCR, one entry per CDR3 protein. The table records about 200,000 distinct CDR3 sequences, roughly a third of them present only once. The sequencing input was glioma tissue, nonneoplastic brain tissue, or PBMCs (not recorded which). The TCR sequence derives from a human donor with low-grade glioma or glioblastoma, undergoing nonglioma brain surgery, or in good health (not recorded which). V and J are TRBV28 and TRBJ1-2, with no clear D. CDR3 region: CASSFRVDGYTF. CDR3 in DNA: TGTGCCAGCAGTTTTCGGGTCGATGGCTACACCTTC.